These T cell receptor beta chains were read from a single sample in a study of blood T cell repertoires in COVID-19. Assay: immunoSEQ multiplex PCR; the TCRdb copy retains only in-frame clones and omits some. The sample carries fewer than 90,000 clones, 88% recorded once. Sample: peripheral blood. These receptors all stem from a man between 65 and 85 years old with acute or convalescent COVID-19. Each CDR3 is given with its conserved first and last residue. Each record gives: CDR3 protein, D gene, J gene, V gene. The D gene is left open where the match is weak.

CDR3aa: CASSSNMAGELFF; d_gene: .; j_gene: TRBJ2-2; v_gene: TRBV28
CDR3aa: CASSINSNQPQHF; d_gene: .; j_gene: TRBJ1-5; v_gene: TRBV12-3/TRBV12-4
CDR3aa: CASKPSTGSVSPLHF; d_gene: TRBD1; j_gene: TRBJ1-6; v_gene: TRBV28
CDR3aa: CASGAWTGFFEQFF; d_gene: TRBD1; j_gene: TRBJ2-1; v_gene: TRBV7-9
CDR3aa: CSVRLAGATGELFF; d_gene: TRBD2; j_gene: TRBJ2-2; v_gene: TRBV29-1
CDR3aa: CSVTSGEKLFF; d_gene: .; j_gene: TRBJ1-4; v_gene: TRBV29-1
CDR3aa: CASSLREWGGELFF; d_gene: .; j_gene: TRBJ2-2; v_gene: TRBV3-1/TRBV3-2
CDR3aa: CASSLGLDTQYF; d_gene: .; j_gene: TRBJ2-3; v_gene: TRBV7-2
CDR3aa: CASSSGTVPYEQYF; d_gene: TRBD1; j_gene: TRBJ2-7; v_gene: TRBV28
CDR3aa: CASSPNTETGGSYGYTF; d_gene: .; j_gene: TRBJ1-2; v_gene: TRBV9
CDR3aa: CAWSPLGASTDTQYF; d_gene: .; j_gene: TRBJ2-3; v_gene: TRBV30
CDR3aa: CASRFQAGVGGELFF; d_gene: TRBD2; j_gene: TRBJ2-2; v_gene: TRBV4-1
CDR3aa: CASSRDRALYF; d_gene: TRBD1; j_gene: TRBJ2-7; v_gene: TRBV7-9
CDR3aa: CASSQQGFSYGYTF; d_gene: .; j_gene: TRBJ1-2; v_gene: TRBV18
CDR3aa: CASSDGLVGPEQYF; d_gene: TRBD2; j_gene: TRBJ2-7; v_gene: TRBV6-1
CDR3aa: CASSTQQGGRERHSYEQYF; d_gene: .; j_gene: TRBJ2-7; v_gene: TRBV21-1
CDR3aa: CASSVEGSGAYEQYF; d_gene: TRBD2; j_gene: TRBJ2-7; v_gene: TRBV9
CDR3aa: CASSYSRQDIQYF; d_gene: .; j_gene: TRBJ2-4; v_gene: TRBV6-2/TRBV6-3
CDR3aa: CASSPRPLGQSNQPQHF; d_gene: TRBD1; j_gene: TRBJ1-5; v_gene: TRBV27
CDR3aa: CASRTHRGLGGYTF; d_gene: TRBD1; j_gene: TRBJ1-2; v_gene: TRBV28
CDR3aa: CAISWTGSLEAQYF; d_gene: TRBD1; j_gene: TRBJ2-5; v_gene: TRBV10-3
CDR3aa: CASSMTGRTRRTNEKLFF; d_gene: TRBD1; j_gene: TRBJ1-4; v_gene: TRBV19
CDR3aa: CASSPSGLASYEQYF; d_gene: TRBD2; j_gene: TRBJ2-7; v_gene: TRBV18
CDR3aa: CASSLESSRAYEQYF; d_gene: .; j_gene: TRBJ2-7; v_gene: TRBV5-1
CDR3aa: CASSHDRERGGYTF; d_gene: TRBD1; j_gene: TRBJ1-2; v_gene: TRBV5-5
CDR3aa: CASSVGGGGTGELFF; d_gene: .; j_gene: TRBJ2-2; v_gene: TRBV9
CDR3aa: CASSYSRLYNSPLHF; d_gene: .; j_gene: TRBJ1-6; v_gene: TRBV6-5
CDR3aa: CASSEHGGNYGYTF; d_gene: .; j_gene: TRBJ1-2; v_gene: TRBV6-1
CDR3aa: CASLRDSPFEQYF; d_gene: .; j_gene: TRBJ2-7; v_gene: TRBV2
CDR3aa: CASSARTGSDGYTF; d_gene: TRBD1; j_gene: TRBJ1-2; v_gene: TRBV6-6
CDR3aa: CASSLGLAGVDGSEQFF; d_gene: TRBD2; j_gene: TRBJ2-1; v_gene: TRBV27
CDR3aa: CASSQDPGQISGANVLTF; d_gene: .; j_gene: TRBJ2-6; v_gene: TRBV4-1
CDR3aa: CASSPASGVSYNEQFF; d_gene: .; j_gene: TRBJ2-1; v_gene: TRBV7-2
CDR3aa: CASSVAPTGRSYGYTF; d_gene: .; j_gene: TRBJ1-2; v_gene: TRBV9
CDR3aa: CAISGVPGTSGSGTDTQYF; d_gene: TRBD2; j_gene: TRBJ2-3; v_gene: TRBV10-3
CDR3aa: CASSPVDRVKPLHF; d_gene: TRBD1; j_gene: TRBJ1-6; v_gene: TRBV3-1/TRBV3-2
CDR3aa: CASSQGYGNYEQYF; d_gene: .; j_gene: TRBJ2-7; v_gene: TRBV3-1/TRBV3-2
CDR3aa: CASSQRGSPGNEKLFF; d_gene: .; j_gene: TRBJ1-4; v_gene: TRBV4-1
CDR3aa: CASRTINTGELFF; d_gene: .; j_gene: TRBJ2-2; v_gene: TRBV6-5
CDR3aa: CASRAGLAYGELFF; d_gene: TRBD2; j_gene: TRBJ2-2; v_gene: TRBV3-1/TRBV3-2
CDR3aa: CAISESSGQGRGYTF; d_gene: .; j_gene: TRBJ1-2; v_gene: TRBV10-3
CDR3aa: CASSQDSGERSIQYF; d_gene: TRBD2; j_gene: TRBJ2-4; v_gene: TRBV3-1/TRBV3-2
CDR3aa: CASTIRTSGELPYEQYF; d_gene: TRBD2; j_gene: TRBJ2-7; v_gene: TRBV7-9
CDR3aa: CASKSGSNQPQHF; d_gene: .; j_gene: TRBJ1-5; v_gene: TRBV10-2
CDR3aa: CAISGTGGEGYTF; d_gene: TRBD1; j_gene: TRBJ1-2; v_gene: TRBV10-3
CDR3aa: CASRRDRDNSPLHF; d_gene: TRBD1; j_gene: TRBJ1-6; v_gene: TRBV27
CDR3aa: CSAVGGDRGLYEQYF; d_gene: TRBD1; j_gene: TRBJ2-7; v_gene: TRBV29-1
CDR3aa: CASSIAESGTAIYEQYF; d_gene: TRBD1; j_gene: TRBJ2-7; v_gene: TRBV19
CDR3aa: CASSSRLAGKWEQYF; d_gene: TRBD2; j_gene: TRBJ2-7; v_gene: TRBV6-2/TRBV6-3
CDR3aa: CASSQGPGDNSPLHF; d_gene: .; j_gene: TRBJ1-6; v_gene: TRBV3-1/TRBV3-2
CDR3aa: CASSLGGVDFGELFF; d_gene: .; j_gene: TRBJ2-2; v_gene: TRBV7-9
CDR3aa: CASSYTGDSNQPQHF; d_gene: .; j_gene: TRBJ1-5; v_gene: TRBV7-9
CDR3aa: CASSPLAASSGNTIYF; d_gene: .; j_gene: TRBJ1-3; v_gene: TRBV18
CDR3aa: CASSLGREQETQYF; d_gene: .; j_gene: TRBJ2-5; v_gene: TRBV5-1
CDR3aa: CATSRVSGISYEQYF; d_gene: TRBD2; j_gene: TRBJ2-7; v_gene: TRBV15
CDR3aa: CASNQEQLAGDTQYF; d_gene: TRBD2; j_gene: TRBJ2-3; v_gene: TRBV10-2
CDR3aa: CASSTGGTVAEQYF; d_gene: .; j_gene: TRBJ2-7; v_gene: TRBV19
CDR3aa: CASRQGWDTEAFF; d_gene: TRBD1; j_gene: TRBJ1-1; v_gene: TRBV28
CDR3aa: CASSLGQQNNEQFF; d_gene: .; j_gene: TRBJ2-1; v_gene: TRBV7-2